Below, 6 T cell receptor beta chains from the same sample are listed, as sequenced in a study of T cell changes during pregnancy in multiple sclerosis. Generated by immunoSEQ multiplex PCR, the TCRdb table keeps only in-frame clones and is missing some. The sample lists roughly 75,000 clones, about nine tenths occurring once. Sample: peripheral blood, taken before pregnancy. The receptors shown here come from a female donor with multiple sclerosis, enrolled in a pregnancy study.

The chain uses TRBV7-8 and TRBJ1-5; D is perhaps TRBD1 (5 bases). This CDR3 has 15 residues. Germline-derived CDR1 and CDR2 are SGHVS and FQNEAQ. The V end was cut by 5 bases, the J end by 0 bases, with 11 bases between. This CDR3 is CASSPGQHSNQPQHF. CDR3 bases: TGTGCCAGCAGCCCAGGACAACATAGCAATCAGCCCCAGCATTTT.

The chain employs TRBV4-3 and TRBJ1-1; TRBD1 might be the D (6 bases). The CDR3 spans 14 residues. Germline V gives CDR1 LGHNA, CDR2 YSLEER. V was pared by 0 bases and J by 1 base, with 6 bases between. The CDR3 loop is CASSQEGGNTEAFF. DNA of the CDR3: TGCGCCAGCAGCCAAGAAGGGGGGAACACTGAAGCTTTCTTT.

The CDR3 sequence: CASSDGTANEKLFF. CDR3 bases: TGCGCCAGCAGTGACGGGACAGCTAATGAAAAACTGTTTTTT. This chain links TRBV10-1 with TRBJ1-4, with TRBD1 matching over 7 bases. V lost 3 bases, J lost 3 bases, and 1 base stayed unmatched. CDR3 length: 14 amino acids. Germline V gene sequence: CDR1 WNHNN, CDR2 SYGVQD (reference sequence).

V is TRBV29-1 and J is TRBJ2-7; 7 nucleotides match TRBD1. The CDR3 has 12 residues. With 3 bases clipped from V and 3 bases from J, the junction kept 2 bases outside the gene matches. In germline, CDR1 is SQVTM, CDR2 ANQGSEA. The CDR3 DNA sequence: TGCAGCGTTGAGGGACAGTTCTACGAGCAGTACTTC. Its translation is CSVEGQFYEQYF.

This clone was recorded once. V gene TRBV7-9 combines with J gene TRBJ1-1; 7 nucleotides align to TRBD1. V lost 6 bases and J lost 4; bases outside the gene matches: 8. Germline V gene data show CDR1 as SEHNR and CDR2 as FQNEAQ (reference sequence). The CDR3 has 14 residues. CDR3 sequence (DNA): TGTGCCAGCAGTCCAACAGGGGCTGGCACTGAAGCTTTCTTT. It encodes CASSPTGAGTEAFF.

The chain couples TRBV6-4 to TRBJ2-3; tentative D call: TRBD2 (6 bases). The CDR3 extends over 14 amino acids. Trimming took 0 bases from V and 5 from J, leaving 9 bases between them. Germline CDR1 and CDR2: MRHNA and SNTAGT. CDR3: CASSDSEGGDTQYF. The CDR3 region has the DNA TGTGCCAGCAGTGACTCGGAGGGTGGAGATACGCAGTATTTT.